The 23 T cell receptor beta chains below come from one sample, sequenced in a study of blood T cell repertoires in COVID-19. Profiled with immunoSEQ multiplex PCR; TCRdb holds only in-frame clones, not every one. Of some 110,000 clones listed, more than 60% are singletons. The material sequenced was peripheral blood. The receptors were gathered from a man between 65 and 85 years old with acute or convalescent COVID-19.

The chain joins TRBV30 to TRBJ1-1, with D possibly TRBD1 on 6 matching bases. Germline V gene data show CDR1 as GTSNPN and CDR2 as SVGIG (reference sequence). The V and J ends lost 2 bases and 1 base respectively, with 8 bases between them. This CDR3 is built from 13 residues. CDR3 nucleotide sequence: TGTGCCTGGAGTTTACAGGGGAACACTGAAGCTTTCTTT. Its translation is CAWSLQGNTEAFF.

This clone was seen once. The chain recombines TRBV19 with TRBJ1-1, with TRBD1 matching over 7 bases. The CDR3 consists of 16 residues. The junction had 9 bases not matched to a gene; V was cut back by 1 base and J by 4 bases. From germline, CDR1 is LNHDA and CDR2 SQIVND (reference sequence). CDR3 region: CASSIGRGQGGTEAFF. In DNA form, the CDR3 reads TGTGCCAGTAGTATAGGGAGGGGGCAGGGGGGCACTGAAGCTTTCTTT.

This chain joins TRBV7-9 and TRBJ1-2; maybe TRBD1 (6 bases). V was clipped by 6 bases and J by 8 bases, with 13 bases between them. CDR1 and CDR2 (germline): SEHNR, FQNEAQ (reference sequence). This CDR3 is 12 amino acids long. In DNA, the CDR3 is TGTGCCAGCAGGTCAGGGGATGGAGGCTACACCTTC. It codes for CASRSGDGGYTF.

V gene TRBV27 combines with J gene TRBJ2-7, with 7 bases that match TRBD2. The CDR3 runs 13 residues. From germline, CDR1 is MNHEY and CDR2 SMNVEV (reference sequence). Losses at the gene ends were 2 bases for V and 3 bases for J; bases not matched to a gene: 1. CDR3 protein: CASSLGGDYEQYF. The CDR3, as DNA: TGTGCCAGCAGTTTAGGGGGGGACTACGAGCAGTACTTC.

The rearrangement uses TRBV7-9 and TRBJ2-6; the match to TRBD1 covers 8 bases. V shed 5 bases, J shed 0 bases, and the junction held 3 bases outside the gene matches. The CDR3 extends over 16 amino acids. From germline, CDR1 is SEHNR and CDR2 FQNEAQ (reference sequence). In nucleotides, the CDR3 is TGTGCCAGCAGCGGGGACAGGTTCTCTGGGGCCAACGTCCTGACTTTC. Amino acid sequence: CASSGDRFSGANVLTF.

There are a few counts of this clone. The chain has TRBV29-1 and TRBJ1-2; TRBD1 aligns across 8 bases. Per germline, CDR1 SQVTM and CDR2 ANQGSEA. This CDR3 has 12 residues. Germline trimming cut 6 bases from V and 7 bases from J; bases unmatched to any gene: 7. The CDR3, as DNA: TGCAGCGTGGCTGGACAGGGTGGTGGCTACACCTTC. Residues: CSVAGQGGGYTF.

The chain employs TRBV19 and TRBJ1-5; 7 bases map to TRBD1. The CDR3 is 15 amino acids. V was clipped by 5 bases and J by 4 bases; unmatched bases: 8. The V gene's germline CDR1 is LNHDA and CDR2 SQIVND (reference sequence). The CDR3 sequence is CASSASGQKNQPQHF. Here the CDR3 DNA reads TGTGCCAGTAGTGCCTCGGGACAGAAGAATCAGCCCCAGCATTTT.

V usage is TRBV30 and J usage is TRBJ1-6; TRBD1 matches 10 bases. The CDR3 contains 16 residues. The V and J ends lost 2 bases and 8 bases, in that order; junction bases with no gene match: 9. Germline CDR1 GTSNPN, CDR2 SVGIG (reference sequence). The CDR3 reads CAWSPAEGQGYSPLHF. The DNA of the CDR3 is TGTGCCTGGAGTCCCGCCGAGGGACAGGGGTATTCACCCCTCCACTTT.

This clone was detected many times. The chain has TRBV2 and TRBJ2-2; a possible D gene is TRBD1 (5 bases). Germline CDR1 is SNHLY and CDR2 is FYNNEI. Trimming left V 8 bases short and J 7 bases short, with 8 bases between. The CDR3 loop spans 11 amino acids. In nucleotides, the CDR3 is TGTGCCAGCCAGGGTGTCGGGGAGCTGTTTTTT. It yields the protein CASQGVGELFF.

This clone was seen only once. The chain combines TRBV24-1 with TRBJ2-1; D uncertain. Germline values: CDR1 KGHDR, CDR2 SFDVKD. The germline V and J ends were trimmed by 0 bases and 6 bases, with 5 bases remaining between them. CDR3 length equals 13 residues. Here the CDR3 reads CATSDLRSNEQFF. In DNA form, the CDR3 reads TGTGCCACCAGTGATTTGCGGTCCAATGAGCAGTTCTTC.

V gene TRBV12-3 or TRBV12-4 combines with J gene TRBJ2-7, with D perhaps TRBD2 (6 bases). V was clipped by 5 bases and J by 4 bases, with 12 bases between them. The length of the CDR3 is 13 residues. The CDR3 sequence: CASSQLGGYEQYF. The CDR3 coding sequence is TGTGCCAGCAGTCAATTAGGAGGGTACGAGCAGTACTTC.

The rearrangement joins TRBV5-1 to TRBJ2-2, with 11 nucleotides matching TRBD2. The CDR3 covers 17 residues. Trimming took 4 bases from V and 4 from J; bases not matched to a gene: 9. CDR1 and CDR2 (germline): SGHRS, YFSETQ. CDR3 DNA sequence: TGCGCCAGCAGCGTGACTAGCGGGGCTCTGGGCACCGGGGAGCTGTTTTTT. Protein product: CASSVTSGALGTGELFF.

Here the CDR3 reads CATSRTGVYEQYF. The CDR3 DNA is TGTGCCACCAGCAGGACAGGGGTCTACGAGCAGTACTTC. The rearrangement joins TRBV15 to TRBJ2-7, with 8 bases lining up with TRBD1. This CDR3 is 13 amino acids long. Losses at the gene ends were 3 bases for V and 3 bases for J; bases not matched to a gene: 1. Germline CDR1 is LNHNV and CDR2 is YYDKDF (reference sequence).

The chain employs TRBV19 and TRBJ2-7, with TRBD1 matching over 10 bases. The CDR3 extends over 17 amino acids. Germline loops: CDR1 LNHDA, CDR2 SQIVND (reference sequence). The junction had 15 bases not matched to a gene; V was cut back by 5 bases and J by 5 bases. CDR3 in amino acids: CASSGRDRGSNGHEQYF. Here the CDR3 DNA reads TGTGCCAGTAGTGGCCGGGACAGGGGATCTAATGGGCACGAGCAGTACTTC.

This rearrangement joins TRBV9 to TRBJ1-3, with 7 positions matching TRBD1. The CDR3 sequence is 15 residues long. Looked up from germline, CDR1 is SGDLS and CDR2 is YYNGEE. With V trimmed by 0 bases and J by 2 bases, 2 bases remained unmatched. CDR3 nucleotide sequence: TGTGCCAGCAGCGTAGTGGGGACAGCTGGAAACACCATATATTTT. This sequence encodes CASSVVGTAGNTIYF.

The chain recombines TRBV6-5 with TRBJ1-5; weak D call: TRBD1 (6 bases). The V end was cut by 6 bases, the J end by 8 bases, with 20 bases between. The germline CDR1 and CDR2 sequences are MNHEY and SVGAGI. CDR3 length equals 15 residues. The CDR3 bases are TGTGCCAGCAGCCATCAACAGGGTCCCTTGGAGCCCCAGCATTTT. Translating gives CASSHQQGPLEPQHF.

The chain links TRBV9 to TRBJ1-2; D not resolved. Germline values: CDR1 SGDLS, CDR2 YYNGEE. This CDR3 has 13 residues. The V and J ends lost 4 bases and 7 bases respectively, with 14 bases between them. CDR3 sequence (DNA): TGTGCCAGCAGCCCCGAGGGAGGTGGTGGCTACACCTTC. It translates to CASSPEGGGGYTF.

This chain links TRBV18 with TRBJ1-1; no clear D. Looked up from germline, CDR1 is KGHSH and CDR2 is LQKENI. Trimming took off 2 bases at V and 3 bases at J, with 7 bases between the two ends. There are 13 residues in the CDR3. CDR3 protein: CASSPGEYTEAFF. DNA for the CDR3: TGTGCCAGCTCACCAGGGGAGTACACTGAAGCTTTCTTT.

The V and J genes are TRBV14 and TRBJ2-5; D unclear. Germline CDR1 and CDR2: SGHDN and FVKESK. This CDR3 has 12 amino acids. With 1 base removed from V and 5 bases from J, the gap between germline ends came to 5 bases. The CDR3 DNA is TGTGCCAGCAGCCAAGCCCGGGAGACCCAGTACTTC. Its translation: CASSQARETQYF.

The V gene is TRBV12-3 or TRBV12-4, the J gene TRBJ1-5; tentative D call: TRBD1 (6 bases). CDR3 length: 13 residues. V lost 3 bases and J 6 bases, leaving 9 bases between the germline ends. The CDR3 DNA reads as TGTGCCAGCAGTTTTATCAGGGGTCAGCCCCAGCATTTT. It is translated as CASSFIRGQPQHF.

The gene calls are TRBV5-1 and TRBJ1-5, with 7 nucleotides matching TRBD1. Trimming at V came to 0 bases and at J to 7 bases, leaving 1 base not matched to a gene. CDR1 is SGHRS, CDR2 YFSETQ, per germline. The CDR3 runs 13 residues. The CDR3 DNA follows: TGCGCCAGCAGCTTGGAGGGGGCACAGCCCCAGCATTTT. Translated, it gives CASSLEGAQPQHF.

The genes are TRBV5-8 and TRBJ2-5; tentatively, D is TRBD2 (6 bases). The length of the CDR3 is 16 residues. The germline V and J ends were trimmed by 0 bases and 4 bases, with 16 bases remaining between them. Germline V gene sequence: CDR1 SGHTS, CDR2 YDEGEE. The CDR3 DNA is TGTGCCAGCAGCTTGGCGGGTATTTTGGGAGGAGAGACCCAGTACTTC. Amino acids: CASSLAGILGGETQYF.

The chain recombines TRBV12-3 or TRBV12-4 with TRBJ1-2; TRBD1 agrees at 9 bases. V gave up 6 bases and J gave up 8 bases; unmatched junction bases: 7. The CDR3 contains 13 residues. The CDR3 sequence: CASRPWTGEGYTF. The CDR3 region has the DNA TGTGCCAGCAGGCCATGGACAGGGGAAGGCTACACCTTC.